Described below is a single T cell receptor beta chain sequence and its context. Its antigen is still unknown. Flow cytometry had shown expanded CD8+CD57+ cells in the patients chosen for sequencing. V gave up 3 bases and J gave up 5 bases; unmatched junction bases: 8. This CDR3 has 16 amino acids. Germline V gene lookup returns CDR1 SGHAT and CDR2 FQNNGV. This entry is derived from a study of CD8+CD57+ T cells in acquired aplastic anemia. As for the study in general: The average for DNA from sorted CD4+ and CD8+ cells was 3.2 ug.

Using genomic DNA as the template, TCR beta VDJ and CDR3 profiling was carried out. TCRdb re-analysed the reads in MiXCR, keeping a single row per CDR3 protein. The data contain around 170,000 distinct CDR3 sequences, approximately 51% of them singletons. Study-level points and caveats: The same twenty-nine CD8+ CDR3 sequences occurred in patients and in controls. Simpson's diversity of CD8+ cells was not significantly different in patients compared with controls.

The TCR originated in a human donor with aplastic anemia. The sequencing sample was made of sorted CD4+, CD8+, or CD8+CD57+ T cells (not recorded which) from PBMCs. The chain uses TRBV11-2 and TRBJ1-2, with TRBD1 identical over 11 bases. The CDR3 loop is CASSFRGGQGVYGYTF. In nucleotides, the CDR3 is TGTGCCAGCAGCTTCCGGGGGGGACAGGGGGTTTATGGCTACACCTTC.